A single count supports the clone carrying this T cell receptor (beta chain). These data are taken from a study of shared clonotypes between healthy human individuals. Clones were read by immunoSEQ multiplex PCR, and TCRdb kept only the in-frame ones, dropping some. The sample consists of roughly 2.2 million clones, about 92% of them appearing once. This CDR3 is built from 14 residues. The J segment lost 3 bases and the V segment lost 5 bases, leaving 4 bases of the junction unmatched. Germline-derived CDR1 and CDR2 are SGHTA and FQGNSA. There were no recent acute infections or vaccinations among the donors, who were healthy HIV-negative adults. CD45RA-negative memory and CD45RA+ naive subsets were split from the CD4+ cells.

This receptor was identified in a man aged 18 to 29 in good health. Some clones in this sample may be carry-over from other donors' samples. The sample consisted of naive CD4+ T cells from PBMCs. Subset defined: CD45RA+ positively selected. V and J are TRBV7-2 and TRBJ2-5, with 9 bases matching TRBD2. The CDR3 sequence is CASSKGLAKETQYF. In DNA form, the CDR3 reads TGTGCCAGCAGCAAAGGACTAGCGAAAGAGACCCAGTACTTC.